The next 9 T cell receptor beta chains were all read from a single sample in a study of shared clonotypes between healthy human individuals. The table came from immunoSEQ multiplex PCR; TCRdb's copy has only in-frame clones and leaves some out. This repertoire shows under 650,000 clones, almost 97% found once; its top ten account for roughly 0.06%. Sample: naive CD4+ T cells sorted from blood. Stated subset: CD45RA+ positively selected. These receptors all stem from a young woman in good health.

The chain employs TRBV25-1 and TRBJ2-2; a weak D match, TRBD1 (6 bases). There are 14 residues in the CDR3. The V end was cut by 7 bases, the J end by 3 bases, with 12 bases between. CDR1 and CDR2 (germline): MGHDK, SYGVNS. CDR3 in DNA: TGTGCCAGCAAAAAACAGGGTCACACCGGGGAGCTGTTTTTT. Encoded protein: CASKKQGHTGELFF.

About this clone: The sample has other DNA sequences that encode this CDR3 too. The rearrangement uses TRBV11-3 and TRBJ2-3; D is undetermined. The CDR3 consists of 12 residues. CDR1 SGHNT and CDR2 YENEEA come from the germline V gene. The germline V and J ends were trimmed by 2 bases and 3 bases, with 3 bases remaining between them. Here the CDR3 reads CASSLSTDTQYF. The CDR3 DNA sequence: TGTGCCAGCAGCTTATCTACAGATACGCAGTATTTT.

The chain uses TRBV19 and TRBJ2-7, with D possibly TRBD2 on 6 matching bases. Trimming stripped 9 bases from V and 0 bases from J, with 21 bases between. CDR1 and CDR2 (germline): LNHDA, SQIVND (reference sequence). The CDR3 totals 16 residues. In nucleotides, the CDR3 is TGTGCCAGGCCGGCGCCCGGGACTGACGCCTCCTACGAGCAGTACTTC. As protein: CARPAPGTDASYEQYF.

This clone has just one count. V gene TRBV19 combines with J gene TRBJ1-5; D may be TRBD1 (6 bases). Germline lookup yields CDR1 LNHDA and CDR2 SQIVND (reference sequence). The CDR3 runs 18 residues. V shed 4 bases and J shed 5 bases, with 24 bases lying between them. Here the CDR3 reads CASSRGIGTTSSYQPQHF. The CDR3 coding sequence is TGTGCCAGTAGTAGGGGGATCGGGACAACGTCTTCGTATCAGCCCCAGCATTTT.

About this clone: In the same sample, other DNA sequences code for this CDR3. The J gene is TRBJ2-7, the V gene TRBV5-1; the match to TRBD2 covers 10 bases. V shed 0 bases, J shed 2 bases, and the junction held 2 bases outside the gene matches. The CDR3 has 15 amino acids. Germline CDR1 SGHRS, CDR2 YFSETQ. The CDR3 spells CASSLALAGAYEQYF. The DNA of the CDR3 is TGCGCCAGCAGCTTGGCCCTAGCGGGGGCCTACGAGCAGTACTTC.

The rearrangement links TRBV7-9 to TRBJ2-7; the D call may be TRBD1 or TRBD2 (5 bases each). This CDR3 is 14 amino acids long. V was shortened by 4 bases and J by 0 bases, with 10 bases between the two germline ends. CDR1 and CDR2 (germline): SEHNR, FQNEAQ (reference sequence). The CDR3 nucleotides are TGTGCCAGCAGCTGGGACCGGTCCTCCTACGAGCAGTACTTC. It yields the protein CASSWDRSSYEQYF.

The J gene is TRBJ2-7, the V gene TRBV30; TRBD2 matches 8 bases. Germline V gives CDR1 GTSNPN, CDR2 SVGIG (reference sequence). The V gene end was trimmed by 2 bases and the J gene end by 7 bases; junction bases not matched to a gene: 4. The CDR3 contains 12 residues. The DNA for the CDR3 is TGTGCCTGGAGTACCGGGACTAGAGAGCAGTACTTC. Protein sequence: CAWSTGTREQYF.

The V gene is TRBV11-2, the J gene TRBJ1-1, with D uncertain. Trimming cost V 2 bases and J 1 base, with 14 bases left between them. This CDR3 comprises 16 residues. CDR1 SGHAT and CDR2 FQNNGV come from the germline V gene. CDR3 nucleotides: TGTGCCAGCAGCTTATCCCCGGCGGAAGCGAACACTGAAGCTTTCTTT. It specifies CASSLSPAEANTEAFF. Together with reference TRBV11-2 and TRBJ1-1, the CDR3 gives the full variable domain: EAGVAQSPRYKIIEKRQSVAFWCNPISGHATLYWYQQILGQGPKLLIQFQNNGVVDDSQLPKDRFSAERLKGVDSTLKIQPAKLEDSAVYLCASSLSPAEANTEAFFGQGTRLTVV.

The chain combines TRBV19 with TRBJ1-2; 7 nucleotides agree with TRBD1. After removal of 7 bases from V and 6 bases from J, the junction contained 8 bases not matched to a gene. Germline CDR1 is LNHDA and CDR2 is SQIVND (reference sequence). The CDR3 is 13 amino acids. In DNA, the CDR3 is TGTGCCAGTAACATGACAGGGAACCATGGCTACACCTTC. Translated, it gives CASNMTGNHGYTF.